This TCR beta chain was recorded in a study of neurological immune-mediated disorders. Study-level findings and limits: Whereas HTLV-1-associated myelopathy showed the most TCR clonal expansion, multiple sclerosis showed the least, with levels below those of healthy controls.

This clonotype was observed at least ten times. Its target is not known. Time point denoted: longitudinal time-point 2. The study built unsorted libraries from 2 million PBMCs kept at -80 C. CDR1 is MNHEY, CDR2 SMNVEV, per germline (reference sequence). J gave up 1 base and V 3 bases, and 3 bases lay outside the gene matches. The CDR3 totals 18 residues. The cDNA was synthesized by means of template-switch 5'RACE, which was carried out with 10-nucleotide random UMIs. TCRdb processed the 5' RACE reads anew with MiXCR; each CDR3 protein has one entry. The sample gives approximately 30,000 distinct CDR3 sequences, about 13% of which show up once; under 2.5% is in the top ten.

The TCR comes from a woman aged 40 to 50 in good health. The V gene is TRBV27, the J gene TRBJ2-2; 15 bases line up with TRBD2. Material: PBMCs. The CDR3 sequence: CASSFGLAGGRNTGELFF. The CDR3, as DNA: TGTGCCAGCAGTTTCGGACTAGCGGGAGGGCGGAACACCGGGGAGCTGTTTTTT.